The rows below give T cell receptor beta chains drawn from one sample of a study of T cells expressing NK-cell markers. One entry per CDR3 protein, without DNA, is what TCRdb gives after re-calling the 5' RACE reads. The sample includes 450,000 to 600,000 distinct CDR3 sequences. Sequenced sample: blood T cells: a sorted CD56 or NKG2C T cell subset, CD4+ or CD8+ T cells, or bulk PBMC T cells (not recorded which). The receptors come from a man aged 18-30 years in good health. Both conserved end residues are part of each CDR3. The order of the fields is V gene, J gene, CDR3 protein.

>TRBV29-1|TRBJ2-3
CSMGLTDTQYF
>TRBV11-2|TRBJ2-7
CASSSLRGTGISEQYF
>TRBV5-1|TRBJ2-2
CASSPDMPSHTGELFF
>TRBV29-1|TRBJ2-3
CSVVTMGSARSTDTQYF
>TRBV20-1|TRBJ1-1
CSAPQGYTEAFF
>TRBV12-3/TRBV12-4|TRBJ1-6
CASCEGFSSPLHF
>TRBV20-1|TRBJ2-3
CSARDSGRSADTQYF
>TRBV30|TRBJ2-3
CAWREGGADTQYF
>TRBV7-2|TRBJ2-7
CASSSTGDGGSLYEQYF
>TRBV28|TRBJ2-7
CAISTVSYEQYF
>TRBV3-1|TRBJ1-1
CASSQWGGGPDTEAFF
>TRBV5-1|TRBJ2-1
CASSLEGGSSYNEQFF
>TRBV12-3/TRBV12-4|TRBJ2-1
CATSRTTDNEQFF
>TRBV5-6|TRBJ2-1
CASSPQRGEQFF
>TRBV20-1|TRBJ2-2
CSARDPGLGVSGELFF
>TRBV5-1|TRBJ2-2
CATSSAGINTGELFF
>TRBV7-8|TRBJ2-5
CASSPGLASQETQYF
>TRBV11-2|TRBJ2-1
CASSRLASYEQFF
>TRBV20-1|TRBJ1-5
CSARAGTGGNQPQHF
>TRBV2|TRBJ2-2
CASSAQGVPGELFF
>TRBV5-5|TRBJ2-1
CASSLVRGDYNEQFF
>TRBV12-3/TRBV12-4|TRBJ2-3
CASSRLSWGEMNTQYF
>TRBV12-3/TRBV12-4|TRBJ2-1
CASSLGLTSGRGSYNEQFF
>TRBV6-5|TRBJ1-1
CASPRPRGITEAFF
>TRBV27|TRBJ2-1
CASSFYAGDVEQFF
>TRBV12-3/TRBV12-4|TRBJ2-7
CASSDEGTAPYEQYF
>TRBV4-2|TRBJ2-1
CASSTGDSSPNEQFF
>TRBV7-8|TRBJ2-1
CASRGLAGGNEQFF
>TRBV29-1|TRBJ2-3
CSVDGRNTQYF
>TRBV5-1|TRBJ2-2
CASSRGQGKTGELFF
>TRBV9|TRBJ2-1
CASSSGTSALNEQFF
>TRBV6-2/TRBV6-3|TRBJ1-1
CASIDGKISFMNTEAFF
>TRBV5-5|TRBJ2-5
CASSLVPRAGETQYF
>TRBV11-2|TRBJ2-6
CASSLDRVVSGANVLTF
>TRBV11-2|TRBJ1-6
CASSFSGSNSPLHF
>TRBV20-1|TRBJ1-3
CSAREGASEGGNTIYF
>TRBV6-1|TRBJ2-3
CATGDLTDTQYF
>TRBV7-2|TRBJ2-2
CASSLVQGHTGELFF
>TRBV6-1|TRBJ2-2
CASTSPGGTSGELFF
>TRBV4-3|TRBJ2-3
CASSRTSTASTDTQYF
>TRBV7-2|TRBJ2-3
CASSPRTVRTDTQYF
>TRBV29-1|TRBJ2-7
CSVGGPPYEQYF
>TRBV6-1|TRBJ2-1
CASSEGGYEQFF
>TRBV6-2/TRBV6-3|TRBJ1-1
CAIWRQGTEAFF
>TRBV7-9|TRBJ2-7
CASSPRQGRGSYEQYF
>TRBV20-1|TRBJ2-1
CSARDVAGPFYNEQFF
>TRBV7-8|TRBJ1-6
CASSLVGQGIAPLHF
>TRBV5-1|TRBJ2-3
CASCPRPADTQYF
>TRBV11-1|TRBJ2-5
CASSLARSILSGGQETQYF
>TRBV7-2|TRBJ2-3
CASSLWRVSSDTQYF